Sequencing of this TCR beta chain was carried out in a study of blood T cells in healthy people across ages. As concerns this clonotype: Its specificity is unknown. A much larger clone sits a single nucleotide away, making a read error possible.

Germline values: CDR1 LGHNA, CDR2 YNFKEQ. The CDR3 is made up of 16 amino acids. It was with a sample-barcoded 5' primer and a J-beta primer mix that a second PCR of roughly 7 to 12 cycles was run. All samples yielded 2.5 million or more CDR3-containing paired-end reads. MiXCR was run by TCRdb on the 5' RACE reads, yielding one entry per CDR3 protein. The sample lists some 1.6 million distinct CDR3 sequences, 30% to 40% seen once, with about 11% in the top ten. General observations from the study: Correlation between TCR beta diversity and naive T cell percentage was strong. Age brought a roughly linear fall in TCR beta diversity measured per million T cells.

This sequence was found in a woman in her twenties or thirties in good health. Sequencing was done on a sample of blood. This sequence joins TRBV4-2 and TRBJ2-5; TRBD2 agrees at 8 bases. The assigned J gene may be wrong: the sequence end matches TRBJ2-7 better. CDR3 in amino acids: CASSQGVMTSDNEQYF. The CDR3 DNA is TGTGCCAGCAGCCAGGGGGTGATGACTAGCGACAACGAGCAGTACTTC.